The 31 T cell receptor beta chains below all came from one sample that was sequenced in a study of T cell changes during pregnancy in multiple sclerosis. Assay used: immunoSEQ multiplex PCR; TCRdb lists only in-frame clones, some missing. The sample lists 50,000 to 75,000 clones, about 93% occurring once. The sample in question was CD8+ T cells from peripheral blood mononuclear cells, obtained in the third trimester of pregnancy. Source of these receptors: a female donor with multiple sclerosis, enrolled in a pregnancy study.

The CDR3 nucleotides read TGCAGCGCAGCGGGAGATACGGTTGAGCAGTTCTTC. Translating it yields CSAAGDTVEQFF. The chain combines TRBV29-1 with TRBJ2-1; 8 bases align to TRBD2. Germline V gene lookup returns CDR1 SQVTM and CDR2 ANQGSEA. Trimming cost V 7 bases and J 9 bases; bases outside gene matches: 8. The CDR3 covers 12 residues.

In this sample, this clone turned up once. The junction and the germline gene differ at one end; a read error may be behind it. The rearrangement links TRBV7-9 to TRBJ1-2; tentatively, D is TRBD1 (6 bases). The CDR3 length is 11 residues. CDR1 is SEHNR, CDR2 FQNEAQ, per germline (reference sequence). The CDR3 sequence: CAGRGDYGYTF. In DNA, the CDR3 is TGTGCCGGCAGGGGCGACTATGGCTACACCTTC.

The rearrangement links TRBV4-1 to TRBJ2-1; 7 positions match TRBD2. CDR3 length: 17 amino acids. The trim removed 0 bases at V and 2 bases at J, leaving 7 bases unmatched. The germline V gene encodes CDR1 MGHRA and CDR2 YSYEKL. For the CDR3, the DNA is TGCGCCAGCAGCCAAGAGCGCGGCGGGAGACCCTACAATGAGCAGTTCTTC. Translation gives CASSQERGGRPYNEQFF.

The CDR3 loop reads CASSFEGANGELFF. The CDR3 bases are TGTGCCAGCAGCTTTGAAGGGGCGAACGGGGAGCTGTTTTTT. The rearrangement uses TRBV5-6 and TRBJ2-2; perhaps TRBD1 as D (5 bases). The CDR3 is 14 amino acids. Looked up from germline, CDR1 is SGHDT and CDR2 is YYEEEE. V was clipped by 2 bases and J by 7 bases, with 12 bases between them.

This clone was picked up one time. The chain employs TRBV7-9 and TRBJ1-5; 8 bases line up with TRBD1. V shed 5 bases and J 6 bases; nucleotides not matched to a gene: 6. The germline V gene has CDR1 SEHNR and CDR2 FQNEAQ (reference sequence). The CDR3 is made up of 14 amino acids. CDR3 in DNA: TGTGCCAGCAGCCAGACAGGGGAGATTCAGCCCCAGCATTTT. Translation gives CASSQTGEIQPQHF.

The rearrangement joins TRBV28 to TRBJ2-1; the match to TRBD1 covers 7 bases. The CDR3 consists of 13 residues. The V segment lost 7 bases and the J segment 4 bases; nucleotides outside the gene matches: 4. Germline V gene data show CDR1 as MDHEN and CDR2 as SYDVKM. CDR3 region: CASIDRAYNEQFF. The CDR3 bases are TGTGCCAGCATTGACAGGGCTTACAATGAGCAGTTCTTC.

This clone appeared once. The chain joins TRBV7-6 to TRBJ1-1; D call uncertain. CDR3 length equals 12 residues. Per the germline V gene, CDR1 is SGHVS and CDR2 is FNYEAQ. With 5 bases removed from V and 0 bases from J, the gap between germline ends came to 4 bases. The CDR3 coding sequence is TGTGCCAGCAGCGCGCTGAACACTGAAGCTTTCTTT. It encodes CASSALNTEAFF.

The chain has TRBV13 and TRBJ2-3; D perhaps matches TRBD1 (6 bases). Between the trimmed V and J ends, which lost 3 bases and 3 bases, there was a span of 13 bases. The CDR3 contains 15 residues. CDR1 and CDR2 from the germline V gene are PRHDT and FYEKMQ (reference sequence). The CDR3 reads CASSFGGLATDTQYF. DNA of the CDR3: TGTGCCAGCAGCTTTGGGGGCTTAGCTACAGATACGCAGTATTTT.

The chain recombines TRBV7-9 with TRBJ1-4; 11 bases agree with TRBD1. The CDR3 loop spans 17 amino acids. Trimming cost V 5 bases and J 3 bases; bases outside gene matches: 8. Germline CDR1 reads SEHNR; CDR2 reads FQNEAQ (reference sequence). This chain's CDR3 is CASSGLDRGRANEKLFF. CDR3 sequence (DNA): TGTGCCAGCAGCGGCCTGGACAGGGGGCGGGCTAATGAAAAACTGTTTTTT.

The chain carries TRBV27 and TRBJ2-7, with 8 bases identical to TRBD1. The CDR3 is made up of 14 amino acids. Germline loops: CDR1 MNHEY, CDR2 SMNVEV (reference sequence). V lost 3 bases and J lost 1; bases outside the gene matches: 2. DNA of the CDR3: TGTGCCAGCAGTTTTCAGGGGGCTTCCTACGAGCAGTACTTC. Translation: CASSFQGASYEQYF.

The chain employs TRBV28 and TRBJ2-1; 7 positions agree with TRBD2. V lost 5 bases and J lost 9; bases outside the gene matches: 4. Germline CDR1 reads MDHEN; CDR2 reads SYDVKM. The CDR3 is made up of 12 amino acids. CDR3 DNA: TGTGCCAGCAGTCGGGGGGTCGGTGAGCAGTTCTTC. Its translation is CASSRGVGEQFF.

This clone was detected a few times. The chain is built from TRBV19 and TRBJ2-2; 9 bases line up with TRBD1. With 6 bases clipped from V and 3 bases from J, the junction kept 2 bases outside the gene matches. CDR1 is LNHDA and CDR2 is SQIVND in the germline V gene (reference sequence). The CDR3 length is 14 residues. This CDR3 is CASRTGGYTGELFF. The CDR3 coding sequence is TGTGCCAGTAGGACAGGGGGTTACACCGGGGAGCTGTTTTTT.

The genes are TRBV27 and TRBJ2-1; 11 bases align to TRBD2. Germline V gene data show CDR1 as MNHEY and CDR2 as SMNVEV (reference sequence). V was clipped by 2 bases and J by 0 bases; unmatched bases: 12. The CDR3 runs to 20 residues. The CDR3 DNA follows: TGTGCCAGCAGTTTAATGGGACTAGCGGACGCCACGAGCTCCTACAATGAGCAGTTCTTC. This gives the protein CASSLMGLADATSSYNEQFF.

The gene calls are TRBV10-2 and TRBJ2-5; the D gene is possibly TRBD1 (6 bases). Germline V gene sequence: CDR1 WSHSY, CDR2 SAAADI. There are 14 residues in the CDR3. The germline V and J ends were trimmed by 6 bases and 4 bases, with 15 bases remaining between them. The CDR3 spells CASRDSERRETQYF. The CDR3 DNA reads as TGCGCCAGCAGGGACAGCGAGAGGAGAGAGACCCAGTACTTC.

The rearrangement joins TRBV11-1 to TRBJ2-7, with D unclear. From germline, CDR1 is SGHAT and CDR2 FQDESV (reference sequence). This CDR3 has 14 residues. The V end was cut by 8 bases, the J end by 2 bases, with 16 bases between. The CDR3 sequence is CASGHLGGAYEQYF. For the CDR3, the DNA is TGTGCCAGCGGTCACCTTGGCGGAGCCTACGAGCAGTACTTC.

The chain couples TRBV5-4 to TRBJ2-1; 7 positions agree with TRBD1. CDR1 is SGHNT and CDR2 is YYREEE in the germline V gene (reference sequence). This CDR3 is 15 amino acids long. The V gene end was trimmed by 2 bases and the J gene end by 5 bases; junction bases not matched to a gene: 7. CDR3 coding DNA: TGTGCCAGCAGCTTAAGGACAGGTCGTGACAATGAGCAGTTCTTC. Its protein product is CASSLRTGRDNEQFF.

The V call is TRBV5-1, the J call TRBJ2-3, with D perhaps matching TRBD2 (5 bases). V lost 0 bases and J lost 6, with 17 bases in between. The CDR3 is made up of 16 amino acids. Germline lookup yields CDR1 SGHRS and CDR2 YFSETQ. The CDR3 bases are TGCGCCAGCAGCTTGGAAGGCCTAGCTGTTTCCGATACGCAGTATTTT. Translating it yields CASSLEGLAVSDTQYF.

Only a few counts were recorded for this clone. V and J are TRBV6-1 and TRBJ1-5; D is uncertain. The CDR3 runs to 15 residues. Germline values: CDR1 MNHNS, CDR2 SASEGT. The ends were cut back, 2 bases at V and 0 bases at J, with 8 bases in the middle. The CDR3 reads CASSEWSDSNQPQHF. CDR3 nucleotides: TGTGCCAGCAGTGAATGGTCAGATAGCAATCAGCCCCAGCATTTT.

This rearrangement joins TRBV7-9 to TRBJ2-4, with a weak D call TRBD2 (5 bases). Trimming cost V 1 base and J 4 bases, with 11 bases left between them. The germline V gene encodes CDR1 SEHNR and CDR2 FQNEAQ (reference sequence). The CDR3 length is 15 residues. The CDR3 loop reads CASSLGESGKNIQYF. The CDR3 DNA reads as TGTGCCAGCAGCTTAGGGGAATCGGGAAAAAACATTCAGTACTTC.

This clone was seen only once. The chain employs TRBV30 and TRBJ2-7; 8 nucleotides line up with TRBD2. V was clipped by 2 bases and J by 6 bases; unmatched bases: 15. The CDR3 is 16 amino acids. The germline V gene encodes CDR1 GTSNPN and CDR2 SVGIG (reference sequence). The CDR3 region is CAWSPMRGLESGEQYF. CDR3 nucleotides: TGTGCCTGGAGTCCAATGAGGGGACTAGAATCTGGCGAGCAGTACTTC.

This chain joins TRBV4-1 and TRBJ2-7; D unclear. From germline, CDR1 is MGHRA and CDR2 YSYEKL. The CDR3 is 15 residues long. The V end was cut by 4 bases, the J end by 3 bases, with 16 bases between. CDR3 amino acids: CASSLRRGNNYEQYF. The DNA for the CDR3 is TGCGCCAGCAGCCTACGCCGAGGTAATAACTACGAGCAGTACTTC.

The chain employs TRBV5-6 and TRBJ1-1; TRBD1 aligns across 7 bases. The V gene end was trimmed by 3 bases and the J gene end by 1 base; junction bases not matched to a gene: 3. Germline V CDR1 and CDR2: SGHDT, YYEEEE. This CDR3 is 14 amino acids long. Written as DNA, the CDR3 is TGTGCCAGCAGCTCGGGACAGCCGAACACTGAAGCTTTCTTT. Amino acids: CASSSGQPNTEAFF.

The chain combines TRBV4-1 with TRBJ2-1, with 12 bases fitting TRBD2. CDR3 length: 16 residues. Germline lookup yields CDR1 MGHRA and CDR2 YSYEKL. V dropped 4 bases and J dropped 4; count of bases not matched to a gene: 5. As DNA, the CDR3 is TGCGCCAGCAGCCCTTTGGGGACTAGCGGGTACAATGAGCAGTTCTTC. It codes for CASSPLGTSGYNEQFF.

The V gene is TRBV5-4, the J gene TRBJ1-1; D uncertain. Looked up from germline, CDR1 is SGHNT and CDR2 is YYREEE (reference sequence). The CDR3 length is 12 residues. With 2 bases removed from V and 2 bases from J, the gap between germline ends came to 4 bases. Here the CDR3 reads CASSFLNTEAFF. The CDR3 DNA reads TGTGCCAGCAGCTTTTTAAACACTGAAGCTTTCTTT.

The chain has TRBV2 and TRBJ1-2; possibly TRBD1 for D (6 bases). This CDR3 comprises 13 residues. CDR1 SNHLY and CDR2 FYNNEI come from the germline V gene. V was shortened by 6 bases and J by 4 bases, with 12 bases between the two germline ends. The CDR3 loop is CASRARTAYGYTF. The CDR3 nucleotides are TGTGCCAGCAGGGCCAGGACAGCCTATGGCTACACCTTC. Full variable domain (remainder filled in from reference TRBV2 and TRBJ1-2): EPEVTQTPSHQVTQMGQEVILRCVPISNHLYFYWYRQILGQKVEFLVSFYNNEISEKSEIFDDQFSVERPDGSNFTLKIRSTKLEDSAMYFCASRARTAYGYTFGSGTRLTVV.

V usage is TRBV5-1 and J usage is TRBJ2-7, with D perhaps TRBD2 (7 bases). The V end lost 3 bases, the J end lost 0 bases, and 16 bases lay between the germline ends. The CDR3 covers 16 residues. The germline gives CDR1 SGHRS, CDR2 YFSETQ. The CDR3 loop reads CASSWLGGLSSYEQYF. Written as DNA, the CDR3 is TGCGCCAGCAGCTGGCTGGGGGGGCTGAGCTCCTACGAGCAGTACTTC. The whole variable domain, filled in from reference TRBV5-1 and TRBJ2-7, reads KAGVTQTPRYLIKTRGQQVTLSCSPISGHRSVSWYQQTPGQGLQFLFEYFSETQRNKGNFPGRFSGRQFSNSRSEMNVSTLELGDSALYLCASSWLGGLSSYEQYFGPGTRLTVT.

The V call is TRBV2, the J call TRBJ1-4; 9 nucleotides agree with TRBD1. The CDR3 has 18 amino acids. J was trimmed by 5 bases and V by 1 base; bases with no gene match: 11. Germline V gene sequence: CDR1 SNHLY, CDR2 FYNNEI. For the CDR3, the DNA is TGTGCCAGCAGTGAAGACGGGACAGGGCTATTGGTGAATGAAAAACTGTTTTTT. Its translation: CASSEDGTGLLVNEKLFF. Full variable domain (remainder filled in from reference TRBV2 and TRBJ1-4): EPEVTQTPSHQVTQMGQEVILRCVPISNHLYFYWYRQILGQKVEFLVSFYNNEISEKSEIFDDQFSVERPDGSNFTLKIRSTKLEDSAMYFCASSEDGTGLLVNEKLFFGSGTQLSVL.

This clone showed up just a few times. This chain joins TRBV27 and TRBJ1-5; 9 nucleotides align to TRBD1. CDR3 length: 14 amino acids. Germline trimming cut 5 bases from V and 10 bases from J; bases unmatched to any gene: 9. From germline, CDR1 is MNHEY and CDR2 SMNVEV (reference sequence). The CDR3: CASSLGQGSRPQHF. For the CDR3, the DNA is TGTGCCAGCAGTCTAGGACAGGGGAGCCGCCCCCAGCATTTT.

This clone occurred once. The chain is built from TRBV5-1 and TRBJ2-7, with TRBD2 matching over 7 bases. J lost 2 bases, V lost 0 bases, and 8 bases had no gene match. Germline assignment: CDR1 SGHRS and CDR2 YFSETQ. CDR3 length equals 16 residues. This chain's CDR3 is CASSLERGPPTYEQYF. CDR3 in DNA: TGCGCCAGCAGCTTGGAGCGGGGACCCCCTACCTACGAGCAGTACTTC.

This rearrangement joins TRBV7-9 to TRBJ1-2; D perhaps matches TRBD1 (5 bases). The CDR3 totals 14 residues. V lost 3 bases and J 3 bases, leaving 11 bases between the germline ends. The germline CDR1 and CDR2 sequences are SEHNR and FQNEAQ (reference sequence). The CDR3 sequence: CASSFGRADYGYTF. The CDR3 DNA reads TGTGCCAGCAGCTTCGGCAGGGCGGACTATGGCTACACCTTC.

The V call is TRBV5-1, the J call TRBJ2-3, with 10 bases that match TRBD2. Germline CDR1 reads SGHRS; CDR2 reads YFSETQ. The CDR3 length is 14 residues. V dropped 7 bases and J dropped 2; count of bases not matched to a gene: 4. CDR3 residues: CASQRGGPTDTQYF. The CDR3 DNA is TGCGCCAGCCAGCGGGGGGGGCCCACAGATACGCAGTATTTT.